This paragraph covers one TCR beta chain sequence. Its cognate antigen has yet to be identified. There are no base qualities to consult, and no much larger clone falls within one base. The immunoSEQ Assay was used to sequence TCRbeta CDR3 regions. After extraction, genomic DNA underwent amplification by bias-controlled multiplex PCR, followed by high-throughput sequencing. The source study handled its data this way. Collapsing and filtering of sequences were performed to quantify the absolute abundance of each unique TCRbeta CDR3 region. Usable DNA was measured by amplifying reference genes present in all nucleated cells, and TCRbeta template counts were normalized to that usable DNA to estimate T cell fraction. Repertoire TCRs were annotated as SARS-CoV-2-specific by exact matching of V gene, CDR3 amino acid sequence and J gene to a known reactive TCR set. The reference SARS-CoV-2 TCR set came from MIRA and was filtered for enrichment in COVID-19-positive ImmuneCODE repertoires, removing public or cross-reactive TCRs. Using the MIRA antigens, annotated TCRs were further analysed by specific ORF or by position within an ORF. Depth was the summed frequency of annotated unique rearrangements, while breadth was defined as annotated unique rearrangements over total unique productive rearrangements. Group comparisons of TCR breadth used two-sided Wilcoxon rank-sum tests. This immuneACCESS table, as held by TCRdb, lists in-frame sequences with V and J called but not all clones. Of the missing ones, under half trace to an unresolved V gene in checked studies; the others have no known cause. For V, J and clone size, that table is used; D and trimming come from the DNA. The sample has fewer than 600,000 clones on record, 89% of them singletons. The biggest ten clones account for over 1.5% of the sample.

The CDR3 runs 12 residues from the cysteine to the phenylalanine. Of the read, only the CDR3 DNA is kept; its 36 bases are in frame from base 1. According to the germline V gene, CDR1 reads SQVTM and CDR2 reads ANQGSEA. The junction shows trimming of 3 bases on V and 7 bases on J, plus 12 bases between the germline ends. This sample's treatment or condition label indicates: some 19 received Ad26.COV2.S at low or high dose, single or two shots; about 5 received placebo; per-sample allocation not given. Repertoires of vaccine and placebo recipients were sequenced from samples taken on day 63 after the first injection. Between 29 July and 7 August 2020, Cohort 1b enrolled about 27 adults aged 18-55 years at one site in Boston, USA. Ad26.COV2.S consisted of a replication-incompetent adenovirus type 26 vector by which a prefusion-stabilized SARS-CoV-2 spike protein from the original Wuhan strain was expressed.

The data originate from a study of Ad26.COV2.S vaccination and SARS-CoV-2 variants (dated by TCRdb to the early 2020s). Notes on the research overall: Donors in the vaccine arm were drawn from COV1001, a phase I-IIa trial of Ad26.COV2.S in healthy adults that was multicentre, randomized, double-blind and placebo-controlled. A total of about 30 samples were included in the TCR-sequenced set, comprising 19 Ad26.COV2.S vaccine recipients, 5 placebo recipients and 8 SARS-CoV-2 convalescent individuals. Trial participants were randomized into five groups of five, in which low-dose or high-dose Ad26.COV2.S was given once or twice, or placebo was given on both occasions. Investigators remained blinded to trial group allocation during experiments and outcome assessment. Ad26.COV2.S was administered intramuscularly at 5 x 10^10 or 1 x 10^11 viral particles, either as a single shot or as two shots given 56 days apart. The specificity and breadth of SARS-CoV-2-reactive T cell receptors after Ad26.COV2.S vaccination were assessed by TCRbeta repertoire sequencing.

Here is what the overall study found, with its caveats: The authors noted that the TCR breadth and depth analyses may have underestimated total T cell responses. The study lacked the statistical power to compare responses across vaccine doses or regimens. Ad26.COV2.S recipients had higher spike-specific TCR breadth than placebo recipients (P = 0.0014). Substantial breadth of spike-specific CD8+ and CD4+ T cell responses was reported after vaccination. Comparable non-spike TCR breadth was observed between vaccine and placebo recipients, consistent with only spike being contained in the vaccine.

The rearranged chain carries TRBV29-1 and TRBJ1-2; the D gene lacks a confident call. Sequencing used peripheral blood, obtained in a trial of Ad26.COV2.S vaccine versus placebo. This clonotype was sampled from a person aged 18 to 65 who received the Ad26.COV2.S COVID-19 vaccine or a placebo. The sequence in DNA is TGCAGCGTTGATTCGGGATTCGGTGGCTACACCTTC. It translates as CSVDSGFGGYTF.